One sample yielded the 2 T cell receptor beta chains listed below, sequenced in a study of blood T cell repertoires in COVID-19. Generated by immunoSEQ multiplex PCR, the TCRdb table keeps only in-frame clones and is missing some. The sample records approximately 400,000 clones, about 91% being singletons. Sequenced material: peripheral blood. These receptors were taken from a woman aged 45-59 years with COVID-19, enrolled during active disease.

V and J are TRBV3-1 (or the pseudogene TRBV3-2) and TRBJ1-1, with D perhaps matching TRBD1 (5 bases). Germline V gene data show CDR1 as LGHDT and CDR2 as YNNKEL (reference sequence). Trimming took 4 bases from V and 2 from J, leaving 8 bases between them. The CDR3 is 13 residues long. The CDR3 DNA follows: TGTGCCAGCAGCCTGACAGATAACACTGAAGCTTTCTTT. Amino acids: CASSLTDNTEAFF.

This chain joins TRBV13 and TRBJ2-3; 10 positions agree with TRBD1. There are 14 residues in the CDR3. The junction had 5 bases not matched to a gene; V was cut back by 8 bases and J by 3 bases. The germline V gene encodes CDR1 PRHDT and CDR2 FYEKMQ (reference sequence). The CDR3 sequence: CASRDRGFTDTQYF. CDR3 nucleotide sequence: TGTGCCAGCCGGGACAGGGGTTTTACAGATACGCAGTATTTT.